This T cell receptor (beta chain) was found in a study of blood T cell repertoires in COVID-19 (dated by TCRdb to the early 2020s). Context from the whole study: Samples from collaborators originated in the United States, Italy and Spain and spanned both the acute and convalescent phases of COVID-19. The material from the prospective study consisted of cDNA or gDNA derived from T cells, B-cell-depleted T cells, or PBMCs. The dataset comprised deeply sampled blood TCRbeta repertoires from subjects exposed to, actively infected with, or recovered from COVID-19. A freely available public database, intended as a resource for researchers studying the immune response to SARS-CoV-2, is where the repertoires were released. The samples were drawn from two sources: the first 160 participants of the ongoing ImmuneRACE study, and 1,000 to 1,500 subjects contributed by 6 global collaborators. Sample metadata almost always included a de-identified subject ID, COVID-19 status, age in years and sex. Where HLA class I and class II types were available, the types were taken from metadata supplied by the sample provider, not from assay-based typing. Here is what the overall study found, with its caveats: Clinical and demographic metadata were provided uncurated, with the amount varying by source and participant.

Collaborating institutions collected whole blood in K2EDTA tubes following their own protocols. Collaborator samples were shipped for TCRbeta analysis as frozen whole blood, isolated PBMCs, or DNA extracted from either sample type. Reading the germline V gene (reference sequence) gives CDR1 SEHNR and CDR2 FQNEAQ. The CDR3 runs 15 residues from the cysteine to the phenylalanine. Solely the CDR3 DNA is kept, with 45 bases framed from the first base. Relative to germline, V is 5 bases shorter and J is 5 bases shorter, with 15 bases between their ends. As for this clone: It lacks a known antigen. Base-call qualities are not available, and no considerably larger clone is one nucleotide away.

TCRbeta CDR3 regions were amplified from genomic DNA by means of the immunoSEQ Assay, a bias-controlled multiplex PCR. The published analysis was carried out like this. Nucleated cell counts per sample were estimated from amplification of reference gene primers within the assay. Sequence reads were collapsed and filtered to measure the absolute abundance of every unique TCRbeta CDR3 rearrangement. Productive Simpson clonality was computed per sample as the square root of Simpson's diversity index over productive rearrangements. Not all clones reach the TCRdb copy of this immuneACCESS table, which keeps in-frame sequences only. Checked studies attribute under half of the gap to unresolved V genes and leave the rest unexplained. The V and J calls and the clone size are those of that table, but D and trimming were determined from the DNA. This sample lists under 250,000 clones; roughly 84% were detected once. 25% to 35% of the sample is taken by the ten largest.

The chain couples TRBV7-9 to TRBJ2-2, with TRBD2 perhaps the D gene, on 7 matching bases. This TCR was recovered from a man between 35 and 55 years old with acute or convalescent COVID-19. Sequences were obtained from peripheral blood. The nucleotide sequence is given as TGTGCCAGCAGCCTCGGGGGAGGGGGAACCGGGGAGCTGTTTTTT. This sequence encodes CASSLGGGGTGELFF.